Listed below are T cell receptor beta chains from one sample, sequenced in a study of somatic mutations in cytotoxic T cells in rheumatoid arthritis. The protocol was immunoSEQ multiplex PCR, while the TCRdb copy is restricted to in-frame clones and leaves out a portion. The profile shows thousands of clones, 70% of them singletons. The sequencing sample was made of CD8+ T cells sorted from blood. These receptors were collected from a man aged 40-49 years in good health. CDR3s include the opening cysteine and the closing phenylalanine or tryptophan. The D gene is left open where the match is weak. Clone size appears in some rows only: once, few, many, or a class for an expanded clone.

CDR3aa: CASSPRGLAGGREQYF
CDR3nt: TGTGCCAGCAGCCCCCGAGGACTAGCGGGAGGGCGTGAGCAGTACTTC
v_gene: TRBV11-2
abundance: NA
j_gene: TRBJ2-7
d_gene: TRBD2

CDR3aa: CAISESRRGSGNTIYF
CDR3nt: TGTGCCATCAGTGAGTCGCGGAGGGGCTCTGGAAACACCATATATTTT
v_gene: TRBV10-3
abundance: NA
j_gene: TRBJ1-3
d_gene: NA

CDR3aa: CATGTSGYYEQYF
CDR3nt: TGTGCCACCGGGACTAGCGGCTACTACGAGCAGTACTTC
v_gene: TRBV18
abundance: NA
j_gene: TRBJ2-7
d_gene: TRBD2

CDR3aa: CASSPRITTDTQYF
CDR3nt: TGTGCCAGCAGCCCTCGGATCACCACAGATACGCAGTATTTT
v_gene: TRBV7-9
abundance: NA
j_gene: TRBJ2-3
d_gene: NA

CDR3aa: CASSVTGAGNTIYF
CDR3nt: TGTGCCAGCAGCGTGACAGGGGCTGGAAACACCATATATTTT
v_gene: TRBV9
abundance: NA
j_gene: TRBJ1-3
d_gene: TRBD1

CDR3aa: CASNKLTSQNLEQFF
CDR3nt: TGTGCCAGCAACAAACTTACTAGTCAGAACCTTGAGCAGTTCTTC
v_gene: TRBV28
abundance: NA
j_gene: TRBJ2-1
d_gene: NA

CDR3aa: CASSLTWGRDGYTF
CDR3nt: TGCGCCAGCAGCTTGACGTGGGGGCGCGATGGCTACACCTTC
v_gene: TRBV5-1
abundance: NA
j_gene: TRBJ1-2
d_gene: NA

CDR3aa: CASSQAADTSGSYEQYF
CDR3nt: TGCGCCAGCAGCCAAGCGGCCGATACTAGCGGGAGCTACGAGCAGTACTTC
v_gene: TRBV4-1
abundance: NA
j_gene: TRBJ2-7
d_gene: TRBD2

CDR3aa: CASRAANGFFDSNQPQHF
CDR3nt: TGTGCCAGTAGGGCGGCGAACGGGTTTTTCGATAGCAATCAGCCCCAGCATTTT
v_gene: TRBV19
abundance: NA
j_gene: TRBJ1-5
d_gene: NA

CDR3aa: CASSTGGRTGELFF
CDR3nt: TGTGCCAGTAGCACAGGGGGTCGCACCGGGGAGCTGTTTTTT
v_gene: TRBV19
abundance: NA
j_gene: TRBJ2-2
d_gene: TRBD1

CDR3aa: CASSSLQTSGANTGELFF
CDR3nt: TGTGCCAGCAGCTCGCTTCAGACTAGCGGGGCGAACACCGGGGAGCTGTTTTTT
v_gene: TRBV13
abundance: few
j_gene: TRBJ2-2
d_gene: TRBD2

CDR3aa: CAGGGITGELFF
CDR3nt: TGTGCGGGCGGGGGTATCACCGGGGAGCTGTTTTTT
v_gene: TRBV5-4
abundance: NA
j_gene: TRBJ2-2
d_gene: TRBD2

CDR3aa: CASSRLGTSYAPQHF
CDR3nt: TGTGCCAGCAGTCGACTCGGGACTTCGTATGCTCCCCAGCATTTT
v_gene: TRBV28
abundance: NA
j_gene: TRBJ1-5
d_gene: NA

CDR3aa: CASSLEGRQNYGYTF
CDR3nt: TGTGCCAGCAGCTTAGAGGGGAGACAGAACTATGGCTACACCTTC
v_gene: TRBV11-2
abundance: NA
j_gene: TRBJ1-2
d_gene: NA

CDR3aa: CASSSTVKETQYF
CDR3nt: TGTGCCAGCAGTTCGACAGTAAAAGAGACCCAGTACTTC
v_gene: TRBV27
abundance: NA
j_gene: TRBJ2-5
d_gene: NA

CDR3aa: CASSLVSPGYGEKLFF
CDR3nt: TGTGCCAGCAGCTTAGTGTCGCCAGGGTATGGTGAAAAACTGTTTTTT
v_gene: TRBV11-2
abundance: few
j_gene: TRBJ1-4
d_gene: NA

CDR3aa: CAWALGTDTQYF
CDR3nt: TGTGCCTGGGCCCTGGGGACAGATACGCAGTATTTT
v_gene: TRBV30
abundance: few
j_gene: TRBJ2-3
d_gene: NA

CDR3aa: CASSGWEGAPNTGELFF
CDR3nt: TGTGCCAGCAGCGGGTGGGAGGGGGCACCGAACACCGGGGAGCTGTTTTTT
v_gene: TRBV7-9
abundance: once
j_gene: TRBJ2-2
d_gene: NA

CDR3aa: CASLGVRYGYTF
CDR3nt: TGTGCCAGCCTTGGAGTTAGATATGGCTACACCTTC
v_gene: TRBV6-6
abundance: NA
j_gene: TRBJ1-2
d_gene: NA

CDR3aa: CASRADSGSNQPQHF
CDR3nt: TGTGCCAGCAGGGCGGACAGTGGGAGCAATCAGCCCCAGCATTTT
v_gene: TRBV28
abundance: few
j_gene: TRBJ1-5
d_gene: NA

CDR3aa: CASSKTSGVSYEQYF
CDR3nt: TGTGCCAGCAGTAAGACTAGCGGGGTCTCCTACGAGCAGTACTTC
v_gene: TRBV2
abundance: NA
j_gene: TRBJ2-7
d_gene: TRBD2

CDR3aa: CASSLGTGGFYEQYF
CDR3nt: TGTGCCAGCAGCCTAGGGACAGGGGGCTTTTACGAGCAGTACTTC
v_gene: TRBV27
abundance: NA
j_gene: TRBJ2-7
d_gene: TRBD1

CDR3aa: CAWSNTGYGYTF
CDR3nt: TGTGCCTGGAGTAATACAGGCTATGGCTACACCTTC
v_gene: TRBV30
abundance: NA
j_gene: TRBJ1-2
d_gene: NA

CDR3aa: CASMGREAFF
CDR3nt: TGTGCCAGTATGGGCAGAGAAGCTTTCTTT
v_gene: TRBV19
abundance: NA
j_gene: TRBJ1-1
d_gene: NA

CDR3aa: CASSYYTDTQYF
CDR3nt: TGCGCCAGCAGCTACTACACAGATACGCAGTATTTT
v_gene: TRBV5-1
abundance: NA
j_gene: TRBJ2-3
d_gene: NA

CDR3aa: CASSAQTGSMTSGRVHNEQFF
CDR3nt: TGTGCCAGCAGTGCCCAAACAGGGTCAATGACTAGCGGGAGGGTCCACAATGAGCAGTTCTTC
v_gene: TRBV28
abundance: NA
j_gene: TRBJ2-1
d_gene: TRBD2

CDR3aa: CASRSRGLANYGYTF
CDR3nt: TGTGCCAGCAGATCCAGGGGGCTAGCTAACTATGGCTACACCTTC
v_gene: TRBV27
abundance: NA
j_gene: TRBJ1-2
d_gene: TRBD1

CDR3aa: CASSPPWQPQHF
CDR3nt: TGTGCCAGCAGTCCCCCCTGGCAGCCCCAGCATTTT
v_gene: TRBV28
abundance: NA
j_gene: TRBJ1-5
d_gene: NA

CDR3aa: CASSYIGNTEAFF
CDR3nt: TGTGCCAGCAGTTACATAGGAAACACTGAAGCTTTCTTT
v_gene: TRBV6-6
abundance: NA
j_gene: TRBJ1-1
d_gene: NA

CDR3aa: CASSEVASGASNTGELFF
CDR3nt: TGTGCCAGCAGTGAAGTTGCTAGCGGGGCCTCGAACACCGGGGAGCTGTTTTTT
v_gene: TRBV2
abundance: NA
j_gene: TRBJ2-2
d_gene: TRBD2

CDR3aa: CASSSGGISYRDTDTQYF
CDR3nt: TGTGCCAGCTCCTCTGGTGGGATCTCCTATAGGGACACAGATACGCAGTATTTT
v_gene: TRBV25-1
abundance: once
j_gene: TRBJ2-3
d_gene: NA

CDR3aa: CASGPGAAPWEQFF
CDR3nt: TGTGCCAGCGGGCCGGGGGCCGCGCCTTGGGAGCAGTTCTTC
v_gene: TRBV7-8
abundance: NA
j_gene: TRBJ2-1
d_gene: NA

CDR3aa: CASSQEIARVNTEAFF
CDR3nt: TGCGCCAGCAGCCAAGAAATTGCGAGGGTGAACACTGAAGCTTTCTTT
v_gene: TRBV4-1
abundance: NA
j_gene: TRBJ1-1
d_gene: NA